The clone carrying this T cell receptor beta chain was recorded a few times. This record comes from a study of T-cell reconstitution after alpha-beta-depleted transplantation in children. The germline CDR1 and CDR2 sequences are GTSNPN and SVGIG (reference sequence). Unmatched junction bases numbered 11, after V lost 4 bases and J lost 1 base. This CDR3 comprises 17 residues. The library targeted TCRbeta and was prepared with unique molecular identifiers. TCRdb re-derived calls from the PCR reads in MiXCR, one entry per CDR3 protein. The sample records hundreds of thousands of distinct CDR3 sequences, less than 35% being singletons.

The chain couples TRBV30 to TRBJ1-2, with TRBD1 matching over 11 bases. The sample in question was PBMCs from the stem cell graft donor, obtained from the stem cell graft. The sequence was collected from a human donor who donated a stem cell graft to a child with aplastic anemia. CDR3 bases: TGTGCCTGGAATACTGGACAGGGGGCGCGATATAACTATGGCTACACCTTC. Translating it yields CAWNTGQGARYNYGYTF.